This TCR beta chain was sequenced for a study of cytotoxic CD8 clonotypes in ibrutinib-treated CLL. Looking at the study overall: The average sample held roughly 250,000 productive templates and fewer than 100,000 productive rearrangements.

As regards this clone: What it binds is not known.

Germline lookup yields CDR1 SGHDT and CDR2 YYEEEE. V shed 4 bases and J 6 bases; nucleotides not matched to a gene: 7. The CDR3 is 15 residues long. Study-level points and caveats: Among the clonotypes, public ones were uncommon and contracted or held stable on treatment.

A 1 in 200,000 to 1 in 1 million T cell depth was the sequencing target. Sequenced by immunoSEQ multiplex PCR; TCRdb stores in-frame clones only, minus some. The table records some 93,000 clones, around 73% of them present only once. The chain is built from TRBV5-6 and TRBJ2-3, with 11 nucleotides matching TRBD1. Sequencing used PBMCs, obtained after 12 months of ibrutinib treatment. This clonotype was obtained from a human donor with chronic lymphocytic leukemia. The DNA of the CDR3 is TGTGCCAGCAGCCAGGACAGGGGGCTTTTTGATACGCAGTATTTT. It translates to CASSQDRGLFDTQYF.